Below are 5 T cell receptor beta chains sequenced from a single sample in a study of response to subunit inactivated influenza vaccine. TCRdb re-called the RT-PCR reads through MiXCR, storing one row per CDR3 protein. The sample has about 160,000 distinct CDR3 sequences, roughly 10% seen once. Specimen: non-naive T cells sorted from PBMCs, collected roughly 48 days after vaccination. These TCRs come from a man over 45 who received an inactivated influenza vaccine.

The DNA for the CDR3 is TGTGCCAACTCTTTAGCGGGAGTTTTCTACAATGAGCAGTTCTTC. Its protein product is CANSLAGVFYNEQFF. J is TRBJ2-1 and V is TRBV14; the match to TRBD2 covers 9 bases. Unmatched junction bases numbered 10, after V lost 10 bases and J lost 3 bases. Germline V gene lookup returns CDR1 SGHDN and CDR2 FVKESK. The CDR3 has 15 amino acids.

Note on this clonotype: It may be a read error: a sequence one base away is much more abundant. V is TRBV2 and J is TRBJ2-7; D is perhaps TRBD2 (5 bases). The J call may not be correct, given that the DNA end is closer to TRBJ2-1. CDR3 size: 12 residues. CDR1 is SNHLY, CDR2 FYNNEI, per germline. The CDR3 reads CASKADSYEQFF. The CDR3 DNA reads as TGTGCCAGCAAAGCGGACTCCTACGAGCAGTTCTTC.

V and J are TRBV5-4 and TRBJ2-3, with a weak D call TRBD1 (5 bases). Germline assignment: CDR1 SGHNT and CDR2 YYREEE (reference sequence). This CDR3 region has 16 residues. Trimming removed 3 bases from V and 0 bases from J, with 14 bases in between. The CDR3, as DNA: TGTGCCAGCAGCTACTTTGGGGCGCTAAGCACAGATACGCAGTATTTT. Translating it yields CASSYFGALSTDTQYF.

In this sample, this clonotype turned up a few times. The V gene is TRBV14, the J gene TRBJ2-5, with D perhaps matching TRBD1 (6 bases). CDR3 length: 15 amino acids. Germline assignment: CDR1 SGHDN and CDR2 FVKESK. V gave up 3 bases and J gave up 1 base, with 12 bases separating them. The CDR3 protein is CASSQYRVGQETQYF. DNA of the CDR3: TGTGCCAGCAGCCAGTACAGGGTAGGCCAAGAGACCCAGTACTTC.

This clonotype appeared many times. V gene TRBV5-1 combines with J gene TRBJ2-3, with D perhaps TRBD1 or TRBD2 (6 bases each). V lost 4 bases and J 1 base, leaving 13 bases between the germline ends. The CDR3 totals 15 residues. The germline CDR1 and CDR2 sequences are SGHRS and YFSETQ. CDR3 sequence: CASSPDGGRTDTQYF. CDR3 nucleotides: TGCGCCAGCAGCCCGGACGGGGGCCGCACAGATACGCAGTATTTT. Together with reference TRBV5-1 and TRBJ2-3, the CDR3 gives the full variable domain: KAGVTQTPRYLIKTRGQQVTLSCSPISGHRSVSWYQQTPGQGLQFLFEYFSETQRNKGNFPGRFSGRQFSNSRSEMNVSTLELGDSALYLCASSPDGGRTDTQYFGPGTRLTVL.